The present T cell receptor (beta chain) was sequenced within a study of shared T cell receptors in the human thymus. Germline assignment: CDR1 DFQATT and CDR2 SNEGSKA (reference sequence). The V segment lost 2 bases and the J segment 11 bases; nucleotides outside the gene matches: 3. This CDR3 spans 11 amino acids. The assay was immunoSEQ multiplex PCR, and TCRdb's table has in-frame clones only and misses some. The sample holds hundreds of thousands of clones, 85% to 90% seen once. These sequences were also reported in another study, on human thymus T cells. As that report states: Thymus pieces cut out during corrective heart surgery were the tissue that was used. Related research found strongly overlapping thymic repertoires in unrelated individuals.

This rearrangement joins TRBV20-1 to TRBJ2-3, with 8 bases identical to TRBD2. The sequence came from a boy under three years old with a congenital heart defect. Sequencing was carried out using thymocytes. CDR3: CSARTREGQYF. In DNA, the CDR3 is TGCAGTGCTAGAACCCGGGAGGGGCAGTATTTT.